Each of the 30 T cell receptor beta chains below was sequenced from the same sample in a study of blood T cell repertoires in COVID-19. Measured with immunoSEQ multiplex PCR; TCRdb has only the in-frame clones, and not every one. The table includes more than 85,000 clones, nearly 90% detected once. Sequenced input: peripheral blood. The source of these receptors is a woman of 80 years or more with acute or convalescent COVID-19.

The CDR3 sequence: CASSTGMNTEAFF. Here the CDR3 DNA reads TGTGCCAGCAGCACAGGGATGAACACTGAAGCTTTCTTT. This chain links TRBV7-9 with TRBJ1-1; D might be TRBD1 (6 bases). The CDR3 runs 13 residues. The V and J ends lost 5 bases and 0 bases respectively, with 7 bases between them. CDR1 and CDR2 (germline): SEHNR, FQNEAQ (reference sequence).

The chain has TRBV9 and TRBJ2-5; D is unresolved. V was trimmed by 3 bases and J by 2 bases, leaving 8 bases between them. The CDR3 contains 13 residues. Germline values: CDR1 SGDLS, CDR2 YYNGEE. The CDR3: CASSDSGQETQYF. CDR3 coding DNA: TGTGCCAGCAGCGATTCCGGGCAAGAGACCCAGTACTTC.

The gene calls are TRBV7-2 and TRBJ2-3, with D maybe TRBD2 (6 bases). V dropped 1 base and J dropped 0 bases, with 8 bases sitting between them. The CDR3 contains 15 residues. Per germline, CDR1 SGHTA and CDR2 FQGNSA. CDR3 loop: CASSLERVSTDTQYF. CDR3 DNA: TGTGCCAGCAGCTTAGAGCGGGTTAGCACAGATACGCAGTATTTT.

This chain uses TRBV5-1 with TRBJ1-6; TRBD1 aligns across 7 bases. CDR1 is SGHRS, CDR2 YFSETQ, per germline. J lost 6 bases, V lost 3 bases, and 6 bases had no gene match. The CDR3 length is 15 residues. CDR3 coding DNA: TGCGCCAGCAGCTCGAACAGGGACAGTAATTCACCCCTCCACTTT. Encoded protein: CASSSNRDSNSPLHF.

This clone has just one count. The chain has TRBV5-8 and TRBJ2-3; D perhaps matches TRBD2 (6 bases). Per germline, CDR1 SGHTS and CDR2 YDEGEE. The CDR3 length is 15 residues. Trimming removed 4 bases at V and 10 bases at J, with 22 bases between. The CDR3 sequence: CASSAEGSPGQAQYF. CDR3 DNA sequence: TGTGCCAGCAGCGCGGAGGGGTCCCCGGGGCAGGCGCAGTATTTT.

J is TRBJ1-5 and V is TRBV2; D is uncertain. CDR3 size: 15 residues. Germline V lookup: CDR1 SNHLY, CDR2 FYNNEI. Trimming pared 1 base from V and 7 bases from J, leaving 14 bases between. The CDR3 coding sequence is TGTGCCAGCAGTGAAGGAAGGATGAGGCGCCAGCCCCAGCATTTT. Amino acids: CASSEGRMRRQPQHF. Together with reference TRBV2 and TRBJ1-5, the CDR3 gives the full variable domain: EPEVTQTPSHQVTQMGQEVILRCVPISNHLYFYWYRQILGQKVEFLVSFYNNEISEKSEIFDDQFSVERPDGSNFTLKIRSTKLEDSAMYFCASSEGRMRRQPQHFGDGTRLSIL.

The rearrangement uses TRBV28 and TRBJ1-5, with D hard to call. Trimming took off 1 base at V and 7 bases at J, with 5 bases between the two ends. From germline, CDR1 is MDHEN and CDR2 SYDVKM. This CDR3 contains 12 residues. The CDR3: CASSLSPQPQHF. In nucleotides, the CDR3 is TGTGCCAGCAGTTTATCTCCCCAGCCCCAGCATTTT.

The chain carries TRBV28 and TRBJ1-1; TRBD1 is a possible D gene (5 bases). Per the germline V gene, CDR1 is MDHEN and CDR2 is SYDVKM. Trimming took 5 bases from V and 0 from J, leaving 10 bases between them. The CDR3 is 14 residues long. CDR3: CASSETAMNTEAFF. As DNA, the CDR3 is TGTGCCAGCAGTGAGACAGCTATGAACACTGAAGCTTTCTTT.

The V and J genes are TRBV30 and TRBJ2-7; D gene unclear. CDR1 is GTSNPN, CDR2 SVGIG, per germline (reference sequence). V lost 2 bases and J lost 2, with 7 bases in between. The CDR3 is 12 residues long. The CDR3, as DNA: TGTGCCTGGAGTCCCGACACCTACGAGCAGTACTTC. Its protein product is CAWSPDTYEQYF.

This clone was recorded once. This chain links TRBV9 with TRBJ2-2; TRBD2 agrees at 7 bases. Germline values: CDR1 SGDLS, CDR2 YYNGEE. The V gene end was trimmed by 0 bases and the J gene end by 4 bases; junction bases not matched to a gene: 9. The CDR3 extends over 17 amino acids. The CDR3 nucleotides read TGTGCCAGCAGCGTAGTTAGGGAGGGGCCGGGCACCGGGGAGCTGTTTTTT. It codes for CASSVVREGPGTGELFF.

The gene calls are TRBV21-1 and TRBJ1-1; TRBD1 is the table's D call and was not checked against the DNA. TRBV21-1 is recorded as a pseudogene. This CDR3 is 14 amino acids long. The CDR3 nucleotides read TGTGCCAGCAGCTACCAGGGGGTCTGCACTGAAGCTTTCTTT. It encodes CASSYQGVCTEAFF.

This CDR3 is CASSITRDRYQPQHF. The CDR3 DNA sequence: TGTGCCAGCAGCATCACACGGGATCGTTATCAGCCCCAGCATTTT. The chain employs TRBV5-6 and TRBJ1-5; D is ambiguous. The V end lost 4 bases, the J end lost 5 bases, and 16 bases lay between the germline ends. Per the germline V gene, CDR1 is SGHDT and CDR2 is YYEEEE. The CDR3 consists of 15 residues.

Here the CDR3 DNA reads TGTGCCAGCAGTTTAGGGACTAATATTTTGCAGTTCTTC. It specifies CASSLGTNILQFF. The chain combines TRBV28 with TRBJ2-1, with 7 bases lining up with TRBD2. This CDR3 has 13 amino acids. Trimming removed 2 bases from V and 12 bases from J; junction bases left unmatched: 7. Germline CDR1 MDHEN, CDR2 SYDVKM.

This chain uses TRBV5-1 with TRBJ2-1, with 8 positions matching TRBD2. The CDR3 has 13 residues. The V gene's germline CDR1 is SGHRS and CDR2 YFSETQ. The ends lost 4 bases at V and 7 bases at J; junction bases unmatched: 4. The CDR3 loop reads CASSRTSQNEQFF. The CDR3 region has the DNA TGCGCCAGCAGCCGGACTAGCCAAAATGAGCAGTTCTTC.

The chain is built from TRBV14 and TRBJ1-4; D is possibly TRBD1 (6 bases). This CDR3 has 16 amino acids. Trimming left V 1 base short and J 7 bases short, with 16 bases between. Germline CDR1 SGHDN, CDR2 FVKESK. CDR3 amino acids: CASSQVSAGEREKLFF. In nucleotides, the CDR3 is TGTGCCAGCAGCCAAGTATCGGCAGGGGAGCGTGAAAAACTGTTTTTT.

This rearrangement joins TRBV29-1 to TRBJ1-1; TRBD1 is a possible D gene (5 bases). The germline V gene has CDR1 SQVTM and CDR2 ANQGSEA. The CDR3 spans 13 residues. V was shortened by 7 bases and J by 0 bases, with 12 bases between the two germline ends. The CDR3 reads CSGTRPLNTEAFF. The CDR3 coding sequence is TGCAGCGGGACAAGGCCACTGAACACTGAAGCTTTCTTT.

This chain joins TRBV30 and TRBJ2-7; TRBD1 is a possible D gene (6 bases). With 0 bases removed from V and 6 bases from J, the gap between germline ends came to 9 bases. The CDR3 sequence is 12 residues long. Germline values: CDR1 GTSNPN, CDR2 SVGIG (reference sequence). CDR3 loop: CAWSVQGGEQYF. DNA for the CDR3: TGTGCCTGGAGTGTACAAGGGGGCGAGCAGTACTTC.

The V call is TRBV12-3 or TRBV12-4, the J call TRBJ1-1, with TRBD1 matching over 10 bases. The CDR3 totals 13 residues. Trimming took 6 bases from V and 5 from J; bases not matched to a gene: 3. The CDR3 coding sequence is TGTGCCAGCAGGACAGGGGGCGGAACTGAAGCTTTCTTT. Translation gives CASRTGGGTEAFF.

In the case of this clone: Other DNA sequences in the same sample also yield this CDR3. This rearrangement joins TRBV15 to TRBJ2-2, with 7 positions matching TRBD1. Germline V gene lookup returns CDR1 LNHNV and CDR2 YYDKDF (reference sequence). V lost 3 bases to trimming and J lost 0 bases; unmatched junction nucleotides: 4. The CDR3 sequence is 16 residues long. The CDR3 loop reads CATSRGDSTNTGELFF. The CDR3, as DNA: TGTGCCACCAGCAGGGGGGACAGTACGAACACCGGGGAGCTGTTTTTT.

V usage is TRBV11-1 and J usage is TRBJ1-1; D gene unclear. V dropped 2 bases and J dropped 1 base, with 8 bases sitting between them. The germline V gene encodes CDR1 SGHAT and CDR2 FQDESV (reference sequence). This CDR3 spans 14 amino acids. This CDR3 is CASSLSLSNTEAFF. CDR3 coding DNA: TGTGCCAGCAGCTTATCCCTTTCGAACACTGAAGCTTTCTTT.

The chain employs TRBV29-1 and TRBJ2-1; TRBD1 is a possible D gene (5 bases). Germline V gives CDR1 SQVTM, CDR2 ANQGSEA. The CDR3 runs 15 residues. V lost 4 bases and J lost 4, with 17 bases in between. The CDR3 DNA sequence: TGCAGCGTTGGGGCGGCAGGGTCAGGGTACAATGAGCAGTTCTTC. Its protein product is CSVGAAGSGYNEQFF.

J is TRBJ2-2 and V is TRBV9, with 8 bases matching TRBD2. CDR3 length: 16 residues. Germline V CDR1 and CDR2: SGDLS, YYNGEE. V lost 0 bases and J lost 6; bases outside the gene matches: 7. The CDR3 reads CASSVVVAGGPGELFF. The DNA for the CDR3 is TGTGCCAGCAGCGTAGTAGTTGCGGGAGGTCCCGGGGAGCTGTTTTTT.

The CDR3 coding sequence is TGTGCCAGCAGCCCGAGGGATAACTATGGCTACACCTTC. It codes for CASSPRDNYGYTF. This chain connects TRBV4-2 to TRBJ1-2; D is unresolved. Deletions cut 4 bases from V and 1 base from J, with 7 bases between. CDR1 is LGHNA and CDR2 is YNFKEQ in the germline V gene. This CDR3 contains 13 residues.

The chain is built from TRBV6-5 and TRBJ1-2, with a tentative D call TRBD1 (5 bases). Germline CDR1 MNHEY, CDR2 SVGAGI. The CDR3 contains 15 residues. The V end was cut by 5 bases, the J end by 3 bases, with 16 bases between. The CDR3 coding sequence is TGTGCCAGCAGTCCCTCCCGGCCGGGGGACTATGGCTACACCTTC. This encodes CASSPSRPGDYGYTF.

This sequence joins TRBV12-5 and TRBJ2-1; 8 bases line up with TRBD2. The V and J ends lost 0 bases and 4 bases, in that order; junction bases with no gene match: 11. Germline CDR1 LGHNT, CDR2 FRNRAP. CDR3 size: 18 residues. This chain's CDR3 is CASGLVVVMGTSYNEQFF. The CDR3 DNA follows: TGTGCTAGTGGTTTGGTAGTTGTTATGGGGACTAGTTACAATGAGCAGTTCTTC.

This clone was seen just once. The rearrangement links TRBV2 to TRBJ1-1; 7 nucleotides agree with TRBD1. V lost 7 bases and J lost 1; bases outside the gene matches: 9. This CDR3 contains 15 residues. Germline CDR1 SNHLY, CDR2 FYNNEI. The CDR3 DNA is TGTGCCAGCACGGCTCCAGGACAGGAGAACACTGAAGCTTTCTTT. This codes for CASTAPGQENTEAFF.

The rearrangement joins TRBV5-4 to TRBJ2-7; 11 bases map to TRBD2. Germline assignment: CDR1 SGHNT and CDR2 YYREEE (reference sequence). V gave up 4 bases and J gave up 1 base; unmatched junction bases: 7. CDR3 length: 16 residues. For the CDR3, the DNA is TGTGCCAGCAGCAACCCTGGGACTAGCGGATCCTACGAGCAGTACTTC. Its protein product is CASSNPGTSGSYEQYF.

J is TRBJ1-6 and V is TRBV19; D is uncertain. CDR1 and CDR2 from the germline V gene are LNHDA and SQIVND (reference sequence). V lost 6 bases to trimming and J lost 0 bases, with 9 bases between them. The CDR3 is made up of 15 amino acids. CDR3 DNA: TGTGCCAGTAGGCAGGTAAGCTCCTATAATTCACCCCTCCACTTT. This codes for CASRQVSSYNSPLHF.

The chain has TRBV7-3 and TRBJ2-3, with D possibly TRBD2 on 6 matching bases. Trimming removed 5 bases at V and 2 bases at J, with 11 bases between. CDR1 SGHTA and CDR2 FQGTGA come from the germline V gene. This CDR3 is 14 amino acids long. CDR3 amino acids: CASSLGLNTDTQYF. The CDR3, as DNA: TGTGCCAGCAGCCTTGGACTAAACACAGATACGCAGTATTTT.

The chain combines TRBV2 with TRBJ2-3, with TRBD2 matching 14 bases. Losses at the gene ends were 6 bases for V and 1 base for J; bases not matched to a gene: 12. This CDR3 spans 19 amino acids. In germline, CDR1 is SNHLY, CDR2 FYNNEI. The CDR3 region is CASRTGTSGSTLGTDTQYF. CDR3 sequence (DNA): TGTGCCAGCAGAACCGGGACTAGCGGGAGTACCCTGGGCACAGATACGCAGTATTTT.